This T cell receptor (beta chain) was identified in a study of cytomegalovirus exposure and HLA in healthy donors. Looking at the study overall: Later analysis reported that the 110 or so validation repertoires shared the platform of the roughly 710 first-cohort repertoires. Study results and limitations: Among TCR sequences, most were rare, though some public TCRs appeared in many donors. Reports indicated that the classifier achieved high specificity and sensitivity in diagnosing cytomegalovirus status.

Profiling relied on immunoSEQ multiplex PCR, and the TCRdb table lists in-frame clones only, not all of them. The table includes approximately 150,000 clones, 75% to 95% detected once. On this clone: The antigen is not known.

Germline V gives CDR1 SGHNT, CDR2 YYREEE (reference sequence). V dropped 4 bases and J dropped 1 base, with 15 bases sitting between them. The CDR3 spans 15 residues. Separate from the approximately 700-subject first cohort was the roughly 120-subject validation cohort, to which the donors belonged. This TCR derives from a woman in her late teens or twenties in good health and CMV-seropositive. Sequenced input: PBMCs. This rearrangement joins TRBV5-4 to TRBJ2-7, with D perhaps matching TRBD2 (5 bases). The CDR3 sequence: CASSLGRVTSYEQYF. The CDR3 DNA reads as TGTGCCAGCAGCCTCGGGCGGGTGACATCCTACGAGCAGTACTTC.